The 6 T cell receptor beta chains in this list originate from one sample, sequenced in a study of blood T cell repertoires in COVID-19. Method: immunoSEQ multiplex PCR; TCRdb's copy keeps in-frame clones and lacks some. The table shows about 300,000 clones, with under 90% occurring only once. Input material: peripheral blood. These receptors were taken from a woman in her 50s who had recovered from COVID-19.

The chain is built from TRBV28 and TRBJ1-3, with D possibly being TRBD1 (5 bases). The ends were cut back, 5 bases at V and 1 base at J, with 12 bases in the middle. Germline lookup yields CDR1 MDHEN and CDR2 SYDVKM. There are 15 residues in the CDR3. This chain's CDR3 is CASSPGTFSGNTIYF. Written as DNA, the CDR3 is TGTGCCAGCAGTCCGGGGACTTTTTCTGGAAACACCATATATTTT. The whole variable domain, filled in from reference TRBV28 and TRBJ1-3, reads DVKVTQSSRYLVKRTGEKVFLECVQDMDHENMFWYRQDPGLGLRLIYFSYDVKMKEKGDIPEGYSVSREKKERFSLILESASTNQTSMYLCASSPGTFSGNTIYFGEGSWLTVV.

The chain links TRBV27 to TRBJ1-2; D not resolved. V shed 5 bases and J shed 8 bases, with 12 bases lying between them. The CDR3 totals 12 residues. The V gene's germline CDR1 is MNHEY and CDR2 SMNVEV (reference sequence). The CDR3 is CASSGIEGGYTF. The CDR3 DNA follows: TGTGCCAGCAGTGGAATCGAGGGCGGCTACACCTTC.

Concerning this clone itself: The identical CDR3 is also encoded by other nucleotide sequences in the sample. CDR3 coding DNA: TGTGCCAGCAGCTTAGTGGCGGGTAGCAATCAGCCCCAGCATTTT. Protein product: CASSLVAGSNQPQHF. The chain uses TRBV7-2 and TRBJ1-5; D ambiguous. The CDR3 runs to 15 residues. V lost 1 base and J lost 0, with 7 bases in between. Germline V CDR1 and CDR2: SGHTA, FQGNSA.

The chain carries TRBV5-5 and TRBJ1-5; D is possibly TRBD1 (6 bases). Germline CDR1 SGHKS, CDR2 YYEKEE (reference sequence). This CDR3 contains 15 residues. V dropped 1 base and J dropped 2 bases, with 10 bases sitting between them. CDR3 protein: CASSLFEGGNQPQHF. The CDR3 DNA is TGTGCCAGCAGCTTGTTTGAGGGGGGCAATCAGCCCCAGCATTTT.

This clone occurred once. The chain is built from TRBV12-3 or TRBV12-4 and TRBJ2-7; 8 bases map to TRBD1. V was pared by 6 bases and J by 0 bases, with 1 base of the junction left unmatched. CDR3 length: 13 amino acids. CDR3 amino acids: CASRGTGSYEQYF. The CDR3 bases are TGTGCCAGCAGGGGGACAGGCTCCTACGAGCAGTACTTC.

This clone was counted a few times. The chain uses TRBV7-2 and TRBJ1-5; 11 nucleotides line up with TRBD1. Trimming took 5 bases from V and 4 from J; bases not matched to a gene: 4. There are 15 residues in the CDR3. The germline V gene has CDR1 SGHTA and CDR2 FQGNSA. The CDR3 region has the DNA TGTGCCAGCAGCCGCGGGACAGGGGGTAATCAGCCCCAGCATTTT. Its protein product is CASSRGTGGNQPQHF.